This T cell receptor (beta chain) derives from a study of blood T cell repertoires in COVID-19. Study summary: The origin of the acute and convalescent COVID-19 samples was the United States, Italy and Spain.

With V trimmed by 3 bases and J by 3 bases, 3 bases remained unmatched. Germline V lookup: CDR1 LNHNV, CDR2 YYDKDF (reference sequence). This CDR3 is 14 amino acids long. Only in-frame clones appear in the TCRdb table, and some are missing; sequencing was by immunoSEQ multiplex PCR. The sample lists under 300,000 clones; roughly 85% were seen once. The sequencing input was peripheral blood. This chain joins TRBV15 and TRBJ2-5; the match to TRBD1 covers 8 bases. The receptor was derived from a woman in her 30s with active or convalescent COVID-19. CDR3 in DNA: TGTGCCACCAGCAGGGACAGGGAGAAAGAGACCCAGTACTTC. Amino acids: CATSRDREKETQYF.